This TCR beta chain is from a study of blood T cell repertoires in COVID-19. Turning to the study itself: Researchers got acute and convalescent COVID-19 samples from the United States, Italy and Spain. T cells, B-cell-depleted T cells, or PBMCs supplied cDNA or gDNA.

This clone was counted a few times. In the authors' methods: Estimation of nucleated cell counts was performed using reference gene primer amplification. This table comes from immunoSEQ multiplex PCR, and its TCRdb copy is limited to in-frame clones, with some not included. Clone size and the V and J calls come from that table; the DNA yielded D and trimming. The sample holds over 75,000 clones, about 82% seen once. The source is a human donor in a cohort sampled during active COVID-19. The sequencing sample was made of peripheral blood.

This CDR3 is CASSLGRTVNTGELFF. CDR3 sequence (DNA): TGTGCCAGCAGCTTAGGGAGGACAGTGAACACCGGGGAGCTGTTTTTT. The chain has TRBV7-7 and TRBJ2-2, with a tentative D call TRBD1 (6 bases). The CDR3 loop spans 16 amino acids. Trimming pared 1 base from V and 1 base from J, leaving 10 bases between. Germline CDR1 reads SSHAT; CDR2 reads FNYEAQ (reference sequence).